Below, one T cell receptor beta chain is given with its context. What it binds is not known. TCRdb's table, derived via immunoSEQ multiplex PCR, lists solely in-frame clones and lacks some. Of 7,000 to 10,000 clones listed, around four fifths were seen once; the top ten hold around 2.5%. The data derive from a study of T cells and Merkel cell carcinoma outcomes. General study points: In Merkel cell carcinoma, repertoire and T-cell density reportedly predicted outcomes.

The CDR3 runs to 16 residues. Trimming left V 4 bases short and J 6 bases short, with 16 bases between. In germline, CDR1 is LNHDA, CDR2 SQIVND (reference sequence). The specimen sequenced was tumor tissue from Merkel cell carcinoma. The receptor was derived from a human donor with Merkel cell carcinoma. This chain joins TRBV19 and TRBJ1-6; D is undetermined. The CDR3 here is CASSKDQATFNSPLHF. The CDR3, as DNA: TGTGCCAGTAGTAAAGATCAGGCAACCTTTAATTCACCCCTCCACTTT.